Listed below are T cell receptor beta chains from one sample, sequenced in a study of blood T cell repertoires in COVID-19. Profiled with immunoSEQ multiplex PCR; TCRdb holds only in-frame clones, not every one. Of approximately 270,000 clones in the sample, about 89% were seen once. The sample consisted of peripheral blood. The receptors here all came from a man aged 50 or older with acute or convalescent COVID-19. Both conserved end residues are part of each CDR3. The D gene is left open where the match is weak. Size is omitted from some rows. Given values are once, few, many or a class for expanded clones.

j_gene	d_gene	v_gene	abundance	CDR3nt	CDR3aa
TRBJ2-1	TRBD1	TRBV19	-	TGTGCCAGTAGTATAGGGGGAGGGGACAGGGCCTACAATGAGCAGTTCTTC	CASSIGGGDRAYNEQFF
TRBJ1-1	TRBD1	TRBV12-3/TRBV12-4	-	TGTGCCAGCAGAGGACAGGGTCGGTCTGAAGCTTTCTTT	CASRGQGRSEAFF
TRBJ2-5	TRBD2	TRBV2	-	TGTGCCAGCAGTGAACGCGGGGGGGAGACCCAGTACTTC	CASSERGGETQYF
TRBJ2-2	-	TRBV18	-	TGTGCCAGCTCACCTTTGTCGACAGGCTCCACCGGGGAGCTGTTTTTT	CASSPLSTGSTGELFF
TRBJ1-6	TRBD1	TRBV2	-	TGTGCCAGCACCGGGGGACAGGGGCAGTCACCCCTCCACTTT	CASTGGQGQSPLHF
TRBJ2-5	-	TRBV3-1/TRBV3-2	-	TGTGCCAGCAGCTCACCCCTCGTCGGCGGAGAGACCCAGTACTTC	CASSSPLVGGETQYF
TRBJ2-5	-	TRBV18	-	TGTGCCAGCTCACCACGGTGGGAGGAGACCCAGTACTTC	CASSPRWEETQYF
TRBJ1-2	-	TRBV12-3/TRBV12-4	-	TGTGCCAGCAGTTTAGGGCAGCGCTATGGCTACACCTTC	CASSLGQRYGYTF
TRBJ1-5	TRBD1	TRBV5-4	-	TGTGCCAGCAGCTATGGGACAGGGGGCACGGAGCCCCAGCATTTT	CASSYGTGGTEPQHF
TRBJ1-1	TRBD1	TRBV18	-	TGTGCCAGCTCACCCTTTACAGGGGTCGACACTGAAGCTTTCTTT	CASSPFTGVDTEAFF
TRBJ2-1	TRBD2	TRBV7-6	-	TGTGCCAGCAGCTTAGCCCTTTTCGAGCGGGGGCGCTTCGATGAGCAGTTCTTC	CASSLALFERGRFDEQFF
TRBJ2-1	TRBD1	TRBV12-3/TRBV12-4	-	TGTGCCAGCAGTTTGGGTGGGGACAGGGAGCTGTTCTTC	CASSLGGDRELFF
TRBJ1-1	-	TRBV18	-	TGTGCCAGCTCACCATTGGCCGGGGTTCGGGAAGCTTTCTTT	CASSPLAGVREAFF
TRBJ2-7	-	TRBV10-3	-	TGTGCCAGCAGCCCCGGCGGGGACTACGAGCAGTACTTC	CASSPGGDYEQYF
TRBJ1-1	-	TRBV4-1	-	TGCGCCAGCAGACCCCCTCGCAGTTCGAACACTGAAGCTTTCTTT	CASRPPRSSNTEAFF
TRBJ1-2	-	TRBV10-2	-	TGCGCCAGCAGCTCGAGGGGGAGCTATGGCTACACCTTC	CASSSRGSYGYTF
TRBJ2-1	TRBD2	TRBV9	-	TGTGCCAGCGCGCGGGGGTCGAGCTCCTACAATGAGCAGTTCTTC	CASARGSSSYNEQFF
TRBJ1-2	-	TRBV7-9	-	TGTGCCAGCTGGGCAGGTTACACTAACTATGGCTACACCTTC	CASWAGYTNYGYTF
TRBJ2-2	TRBD1	TRBV11-3	-	TGTGCCAGCAAGGGGGCAAGTCGCGACACCGGGGAGCTGTTTTTT	CASKGASRDTGELFF
TRBJ2-5	-	TRBV14	-	TGTGCCAGCAGCCAAGTCCGAGTAAAAGAGACCCAGTACTTC	CASSQVRVKETQYF
TRBJ2-7	TRBD2	TRBV2	-	TGTGCCTCCTCCGGGGGGTCCTACGAGCAGTACTTC	CASSGGSYEQYF
TRBJ2-3	TRBD2	TRBV5-1	-	TGCGCCAGCAGCTTGACTAGCGGGTCCACAGATACGCAGTATTTT	CASSLTSGSTDTQYF
TRBJ2-3	-	TRBV11-1	-	TGTGCCAGCAATCGCGGAACTAGCACAGATACGCAGTATTTT	CASNRGTSTDTQYF
TRBJ1-1	TRBD1	TRBV5-1	-	TGCGCCAGCAGCTCGGACAGGCCAGGGTACACTGAAGCTTTCTTT	CASSSDRPGYTEAFF
TRBJ1-4	-	TRBV10-2	once	TGCGCCAGCAGTGAGTCAAACAGTAATGAAAAACTGTTTTTT	CASSESNSNEKLFF
TRBJ1-1	-	TRBV4-1	-	TGCGCCAGCAGCCAAGCTAACAGGCCGAACACTGAAGCTTTCTTT	CASSQANRPNTEAFF
TRBJ2-5	TRBD1	TRBV7-9	-	TGTGCCAGCAGCTTAGTGGGGGGACAGGGTATACAAGAGACCCAGTACTTC	CASSLVGGQGIQETQYF
TRBJ1-1	-	TRBV15	-	TGTGCCACCAGCTTCCAGGGGCCATGGGACACTGAAGCTTTCTTT	CATSFQGPWDTEAFF
TRBJ1-6	-	TRBV19	-	TGTGCCAGTAGTCGGGGTGTGTCACCCCTCCACTTT	CASSRGVSPLHF
TRBJ2-5	-	TRBV10-1	-	TGCGCCAGCAGTGACGCCTCCCGCGGGGAGACCCAGTACTTC	CASSDASRGETQYF
TRBJ1-2	TRBD1	TRBV9	-	TGTGCCAGCAGCGTATCTGGACAGGGGTCCTATGGCTACACCTTC	CASSVSGQGSYGYTF
TRBJ2-4	-	TRBV19	few	TGTGCCAGTAGCCCCCCCCCACGGGCTAGCCGTCAAAACATTCAGTACTTC	CASSPPPRASRQNIQYF
TRBJ2-6	TRBD2	TRBV7-3	-	TGTGCCAGCAGCTTAAGCGGGGGGGCCTCTGGGGCCAACGTCCTGACTTTC	CASSLSGGASGANVLTF
TRBJ1-6	-	TRBV19	once	TGTGCCAGTAGTCCCTGGGGTCAGGGCGGTAATTCACCCCTCCACTTT	CASSPWGQGGNSPLHF
TRBJ2-2	-	TRBV5-1	-	TGCGCCAGCAGGGCACAGGTGATCAACACCGGGGAGCTGTTTTTT	CASRAQVINTGELFF
TRBJ2-3	-	TRBV2	-	TGTGCCAGCAGCATACCTTCCCTAGCAGATACGCAGTATTTT	CASSIPSLADTQYF
TRBJ1-3	-	TRBV3-1/TRBV3-2	-	TGTGCCAGCAGCCTTCCCCCCGAGGGCTCTGGAAACACCATATATTTT	CASSLPPEGSGNTIYF
TRBJ1-1	TRBD1	TRBV6-6	-	TGTGCCAGCAGTTACGGACAGGGTGTCGCTGAAGCTTTCTTT	CASSYGQGVAEAFF
TRBJ1-1	-	TRBV5-4	few	TGTGCCAGCAGCTTGGGGGGGCGGAACACTGAAGCTTTCTTT	CASSLGGRNTEAFF
TRBJ2-7	TRBD1	TRBV10-1	-	TGCGCCAGCCGAAGGACAGGGAACTTC	CASRRTGNF
TRBJ2-1	-	TRBV20-1	-	TGCAGTGCTAGAGGCGGGGAGCAGTTCTTC	CSARGGEQFF
TRBJ2-7	-	TRBV18	-	TGTGCCAGCTCACCACCGGGCCTCGAGCAGTACTTC	CASSPPGLEQYF
TRBJ1-6	-	TRBV9	-	TGTGCCAGCAGCGCCGAGGTTGGGTCTGAAGGTTCACCCCTCCACTTT	CASSAEVGSEGSPLHF
TRBJ1-5	-	TRBV19	-	TGTGCCAGTAGGAGGAGGGGCGACAGCCTTAATCAGCCCCAGCATTTT	CASRRRGDSLNQPQHF
TRBJ2-3	TRBD2	TRBV7-2	-	TGTGCCAGCAGCATGGGACTAGCGGCTAGCACAGATACGCAGTATTTT	CASSMGLAASTDTQYF
TRBJ2-5	TRBD2	TRBV5-6	-	TGTGCCAGCAGCTTGGGGGCAGCGGGGGTTCTCGGGATGACCCAGTACTTC	CASSLGAAGVLGMTQYF
TRBJ2-7	-	TRBV2	-	TGTGCCAGCAGGGTAGGGGTGAACTCCTACGAGCAGTACTTC	CASRVGVNSYEQYF
TRBJ2-1	TRBD1	TRBV18	-	TGTGCCAGCTCACCACGGACAGGGTCCAATGAGCAGTTCTTC	CASSPRTGSNEQFF
TRBJ1-2	-	TRBV18	-	TGTGCCAGCTCACCAGCGGGGAAGGATGGCTACACCTTC	CASSPAGKDGYTF
TRBJ2-2	-	TRBV9	-	TGTGCCAGCAGCCCCAGAAATACCGGGGAGCTGTTTTTT	CASSPRNTGELFF
TRBJ2-2	TRBD1	TRBV5-1	-	TGCGCCAGCAGCTTGTTAACAGGGGCGAACACCGGGGAGCTGTTTTTT	CASSLLTGANTGELFF
TRBJ1-2	-	TRBV2	-	TGTGCCAGCAGTGAAGACAGGGCTGGCTACACCTTC	CASSEDRAGYTF
TRBJ2-1	TRBD2	TRBV18	few	TGTGCCAGCTCACCACGGACTAGCGGGGGGGTCGACAATGAGCAGTTCTTC	CASSPRTSGGVDNEQFF